This TCR beta chain was recorded in a study of T cell responses to AZD1222 COVID-19 vaccine. Study details: Pooling was applied to second doses at about 4 or about 12 weeks.

As concerns this clone: Antigen specificity is unknown.

V was clipped by 8 bases and J by 1 base; unmatched bases: 8. The CDR3 covers 16 residues. The study, taken as a whole, reports: Spike-specific TCR breadth rose after two AZD1222 doses, and depth rose as well. Spike-wide vaccine-associated CD4 TCRs dominated at 160-218 and 743-854. Among the donors, most were white British and more were female, and clonal diversity was possibly underestimated.

Repertoires were generated with immunoSEQ multiplex PCR, while TCRdb's copy carries only in-frame clones and drops some. This table has about 190,000 clones, approximately 91% appearing once. The TCR originated in an adult in good health. The V gene is TRBV23-1, the J gene TRBJ2-2; 9 bases align to TRBD2. TRBV23-1 is designated an ORF whose function remains uncertain. The starting material was peripheral blood, obtained on day 0 of AZD1222 vaccination. The CDR3 region has the DNA TGCGCCAGCCCGAGCGGGAGGCCTCGGAACACCGGGGAGCTGTTTTTT. Protein product: CASPSGRPRNTGELFF.